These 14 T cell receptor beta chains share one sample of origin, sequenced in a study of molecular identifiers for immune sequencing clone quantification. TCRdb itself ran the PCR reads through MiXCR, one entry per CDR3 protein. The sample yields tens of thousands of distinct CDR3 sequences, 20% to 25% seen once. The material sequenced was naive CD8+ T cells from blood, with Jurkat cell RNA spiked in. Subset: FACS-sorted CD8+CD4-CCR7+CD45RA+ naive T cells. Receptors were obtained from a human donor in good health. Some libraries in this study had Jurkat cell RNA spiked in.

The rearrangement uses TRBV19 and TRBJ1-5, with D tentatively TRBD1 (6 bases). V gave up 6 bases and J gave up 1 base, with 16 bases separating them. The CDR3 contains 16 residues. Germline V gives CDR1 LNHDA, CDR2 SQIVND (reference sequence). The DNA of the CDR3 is TGTGCCAGTAGCTCCTACAGGGTCTTGAGCAATCAGCCCCAGCATTTT. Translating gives CASSSYRVLSNQPQHF.

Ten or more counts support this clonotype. The CDR3 DNA follows: TGTGCCAGCATTCTCGGGACAGGGCTGGACGAGCAGTACTTC. Residues: CASILGTGLDEQYF. The V gene is TRBV5-5, the J gene TRBJ2-7, with 9 bases lining up with TRBD1. With 6 bases clipped from V and 5 bases from J, the junction kept 9 bases outside the gene matches. The CDR3 consists of 14 residues. The germline V gene encodes CDR1 SGHKS and CDR2 YYEKEE (reference sequence). The full variable domain, its missing parts supplied by reference TRBV5-5 and TRBJ2-7, is DAGVTQSPTHLIKTRGQQVTLRCSPISGHKSVSWYQQVLGQGPQFIFQYYEKEERGRGNFPDRFSARQFPNYSSELNVNALLLGDSALYLCASILGTGLDEQYFGPGTRLTVT.

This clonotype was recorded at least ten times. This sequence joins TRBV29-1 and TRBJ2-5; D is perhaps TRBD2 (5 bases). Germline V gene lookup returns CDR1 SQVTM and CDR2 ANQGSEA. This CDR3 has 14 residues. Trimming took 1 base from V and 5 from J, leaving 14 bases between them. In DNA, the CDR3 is TGCAGCGTTGAAGTGGGCACCGCGGGCGAGACCCAGTACTTC. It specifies CSVEVGTAGETQYF.

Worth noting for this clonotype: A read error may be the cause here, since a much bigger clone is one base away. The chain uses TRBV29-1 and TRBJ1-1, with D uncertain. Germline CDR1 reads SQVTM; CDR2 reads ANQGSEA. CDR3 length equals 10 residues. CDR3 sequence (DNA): TGCTGCGTTGCTTGGACTGAAGCTTTCTTT. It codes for CCVAWTEAFF.

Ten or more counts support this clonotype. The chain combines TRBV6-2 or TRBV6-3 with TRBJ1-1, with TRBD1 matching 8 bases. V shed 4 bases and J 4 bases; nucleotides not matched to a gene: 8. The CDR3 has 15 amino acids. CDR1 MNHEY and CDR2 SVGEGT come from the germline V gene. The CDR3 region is CASSFPGTGGTEAFF. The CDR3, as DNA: TGTGCCAGCAGTTTCCCCGGTACAGGGGGCACTGAAGCTTTCTTT.

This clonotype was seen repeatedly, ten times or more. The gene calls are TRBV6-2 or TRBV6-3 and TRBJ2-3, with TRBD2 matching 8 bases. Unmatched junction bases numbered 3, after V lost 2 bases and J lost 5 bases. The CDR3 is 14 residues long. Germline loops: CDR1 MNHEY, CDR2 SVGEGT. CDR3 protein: CASSYSGGGDTQYF. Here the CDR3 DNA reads TGTGCCAGCAGTTACAGCGGGGGCGGAGATACGCAGTATTTT.

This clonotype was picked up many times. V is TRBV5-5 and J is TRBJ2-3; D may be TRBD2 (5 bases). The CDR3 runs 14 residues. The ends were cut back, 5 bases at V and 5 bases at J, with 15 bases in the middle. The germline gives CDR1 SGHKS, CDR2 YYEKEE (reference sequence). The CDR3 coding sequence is TGTGCCAGCAGTTCCGGAGGATGGGGAGATACGCAGTATTTT. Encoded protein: CASSSGGWGDTQYF.

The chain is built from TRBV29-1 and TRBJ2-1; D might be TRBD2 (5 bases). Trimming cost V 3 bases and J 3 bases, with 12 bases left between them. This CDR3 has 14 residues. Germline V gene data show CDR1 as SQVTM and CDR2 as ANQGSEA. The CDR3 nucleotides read TGCAGCGTTGACAGTGGGAGCGGCTACAATGAGCAGTTCTTC. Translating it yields CSVDSGSGYNEQFF.

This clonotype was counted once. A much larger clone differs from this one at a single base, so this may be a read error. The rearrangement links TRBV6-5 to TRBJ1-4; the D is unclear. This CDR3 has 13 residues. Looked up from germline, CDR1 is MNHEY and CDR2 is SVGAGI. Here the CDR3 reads CASSYGGGEILFF. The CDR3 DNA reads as TGTGCCAGCAGTTATGGAGGCGGGGAAATACTGTTTTTT.

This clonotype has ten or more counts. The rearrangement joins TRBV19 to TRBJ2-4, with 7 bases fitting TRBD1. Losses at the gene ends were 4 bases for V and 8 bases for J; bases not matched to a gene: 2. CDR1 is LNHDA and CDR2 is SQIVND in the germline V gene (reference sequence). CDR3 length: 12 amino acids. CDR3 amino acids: CASSTDRHIQYF. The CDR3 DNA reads TGTGCCAGTAGTACGGACAGGCACATTCAGTACTTC. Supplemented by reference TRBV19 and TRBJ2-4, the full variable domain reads DGGITQSPKYLFRKEGQNVTLSCEQNLNHDAMYWYRQDPGQGLRLIYYSQIVNDFQKGDIAEGYSVSREKKESFPLTVTSAQKNPTAFYLCASSTDRHIQYFGAGTRLSVL.

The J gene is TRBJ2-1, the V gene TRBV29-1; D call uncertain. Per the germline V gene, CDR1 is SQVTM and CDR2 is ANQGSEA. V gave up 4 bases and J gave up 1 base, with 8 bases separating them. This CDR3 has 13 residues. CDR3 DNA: TGCAGCGTTGTACCCCGGTCCTACAATGAGCAGTTCTTC. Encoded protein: CSVVPRSYNEQFF.

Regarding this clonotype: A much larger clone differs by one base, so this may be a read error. The CDR3 DNA follows: TGTGCCAGCAGTGCCGGGGCAGGGCCCTGGGATGAGCAGTTCTTC. Translating it yields CASSAGAGPWDEQFF. The rearrangement joins TRBV28 to TRBJ2-1; D is possibly TRBD1 or TRBD2 (5 bases each). Germline lookup yields CDR1 MDHEN and CDR2 SYDVKM. This CDR3 is 15 amino acids long. V lost 5 bases, J lost 8 bases, and 19 bases lay in between.

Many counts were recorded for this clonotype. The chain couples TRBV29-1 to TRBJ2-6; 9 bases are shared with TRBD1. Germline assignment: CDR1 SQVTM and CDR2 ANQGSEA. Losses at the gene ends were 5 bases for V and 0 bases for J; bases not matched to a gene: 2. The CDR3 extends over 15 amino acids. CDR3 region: CSVWDRDSGANVLTF. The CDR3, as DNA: TGCAGCGTTTGGGACAGGGACTCTGGGGCCAACGTCCTGACTTTC.

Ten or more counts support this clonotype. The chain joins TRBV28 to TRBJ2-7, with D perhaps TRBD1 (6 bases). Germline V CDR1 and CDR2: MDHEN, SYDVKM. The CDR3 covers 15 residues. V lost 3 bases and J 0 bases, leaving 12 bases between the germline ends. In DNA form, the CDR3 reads TGTGCCAGCAGTTTCAGGGGTAGGAGCTCCTACGAGCAGTACTTC. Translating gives CASSFRGRSSYEQYF.